Each of the 28 T cell receptor beta chains below was sequenced from the same sample in a study of cytomegalovirus exposure and HLA in healthy donors. It was with 60 Vbeta and 13 Jbeta primers that the PCR ran. Assay used: immunoSEQ multiplex PCR; TCRdb lists only in-frame clones, some missing. The top ten hold 12% of the sample, which has over 60,000 clones, 65% to 80% seen once. Material: PBMCs. The receptors derive from a man aged 70 or older in good health and CMV-seronegative.

The CDR3 here is CASSQEPPGTGADEQFF. CDR3 bases: TGCGCCAGCAGCCAAGAACCCCCGGGAACAGGGGCCGATGAGCAGTTCTTC. The gene calls are TRBV4-3 and TRBJ2-1; 7 bases align to TRBD1. The CDR3 has 17 residues. V shed 0 bases and J 8 bases; nucleotides not matched to a gene: 13. Per germline, CDR1 LGHNA and CDR2 YSLEER.

V usage is TRBV28 and J usage is TRBJ1-6; D is uncertain. V dropped 4 bases and J dropped 0 bases, with 10 bases sitting between them. The germline V gene has CDR1 MDHEN and CDR2 SYDVKM. This CDR3 has 16 residues. CDR3 DNA: TGTGCCAGCAGTTCGGGGTCGGGCTCCTATAATTCACCCCTCCACTTT. Its protein is CASSSGSGSYNSPLHF. Supplemented by reference TRBV28 and TRBJ1-6, the full variable domain reads DVKVTQSSRYLVKRTGEKVFLECVQDMDHENMFWYRQDPGLGLRLIYFSYDVKMKEKGDIPEGYSVSREKKERFSLILESASTNQTSMYLCASSSGSGSYNSPLHFGNGTRLTVT.

The CDR3 DNA follows: TGTGCCAGCAGTATCACCCTGAGGCCGAACACTGAAGCTTTCTTT. It codes for CASSITLRPNTEAFF. This sequence joins TRBV28 and TRBJ1-1; no firm D call. V lost 5 bases, J lost 1 base, and 14 bases lay in between. The CDR3 is 15 amino acids. CDR1 and CDR2 (germline): MDHEN, SYDVKM.

This clone was seen only once. The rearrangement links TRBV10-3 to TRBJ2-3; D is perhaps TRBD1 (5 bases). The ends were cut back, 3 bases at V and 0 bases at J, with 10 bases in the middle. The CDR3 loop spans 15 amino acids. Germline V gives CDR1 ENHRY, CDR2 SYGVKD. Written as DNA, the CDR3 is TGTGCCATCAGTGAAAGGGGTGGTAGCACAGATACGCAGTATTTT. The encoded protein is CAISERGGSTDTQYF.

The chain employs TRBV7-2 and TRBJ2-7; no reliable D call. Trimming pared 1 base from V and 2 bases from J, leaving 6 bases between. This CDR3 has 13 amino acids. CDR1 and CDR2 (germline): SGHTA, FQGNSA. The CDR3 nucleotides are TGTGCCAGCAGCTTAGGCACTACCTACGAGCAGTACTTC. Encoded protein: CASSLGTTYEQYF.

This chain uses TRBV7-9 with TRBJ1-1; 7 positions match TRBD1. The V gene end was trimmed by 5 bases and the J gene end by 7 bases; junction bases not matched to a gene: 7. CDR3 length: 13 residues. CDR1 SEHNR and CDR2 FQNEAQ come from the germline V gene (reference sequence). The CDR3 sequence is CASSLGQPLEAFF. The DNA for the CDR3 is TGTGCCAGCAGCCTGGGACAGCCTCTTGAAGCTTTCTTT.

The rearrangement links TRBV19 to TRBJ2-1; TRBD2 agrees at 13 bases. Germline CDR1 reads LNHDA; CDR2 reads SQIVND (reference sequence). This CDR3 contains 14 residues. Trimming removed 3 bases from V and 14 bases from J; junction bases left unmatched: 7. This CDR3 is CASSITSGRVGKFF. For the CDR3, the DNA is TGTGCCAGTAGTATTACTAGCGGGAGGGTTGGTAAGTTCTTC. The entire variable domain, with the rest obtained from reference TRBV19 and TRBJ2-1, is as follows: DGGITQSPKYLFRKEGQNVTLSCEQNLNHDAMYWYRQDPGQGLRLIYYSQIVNDFQKGDIAEGYSVSREKKESFPLTVTSAQKNPTAFYLCASSITSGRVGKFFGPGTRLTVL.

This clone was seen a few times. The rearrangement joins TRBV6-5 to TRBJ2-7; the match to TRBD2 covers 9 bases. The CDR3 runs to 15 residues. V dropped 2 bases and J dropped 2; count of bases not matched to a gene: 4. CDR1 is MNHEY and CDR2 is SVGAGI in the germline V gene. CDR3 bases: TGTGCCAGCAGTTACGGGACTAGCCCCACCTACGAGCAGTACTTC. Its protein is CASSYGTSPTYEQYF.

The rearrangement links TRBV6-5 to TRBJ1-1; TRBD1 might be the D (6 bases). The CDR3 is 13 amino acids. V dropped 6 bases and J dropped 6 bases, with 14 bases sitting between them. The germline V gene has CDR1 MNHEY and CDR2 SVGAGI. CDR3 sequence: CASRNRVDPEAFF. CDR3 DNA: TGTGCCAGCAGAAACAGGGTTGACCCTGAAGCTTTCTTT.

The V and J genes are TRBV15 and TRBJ2-7, with 9 bases matching TRBD1. Germline lookup yields CDR1 LNHNV and CDR2 YYDKDF (reference sequence). Germline trimming cut 5 bases from V and 5 bases from J; bases unmatched to any gene: 13. The CDR3 is 16 amino acids. In DNA form, the CDR3 reads TGTGCCACCAGCTCCCGAAGAGGGACAGGGAACGACGAGCAGTACTTC. Translated, it gives CATSSRRGTGNDEQYF.

The rearrangement joins TRBV18 to TRBJ2-5; unclear D gene. CDR3 length: 13 amino acids. V lost 0 bases, J lost 7 bases, and 9 bases lay in between. Germline V gene lookup returns CDR1 KGHSH and CDR2 LQKENI. CDR3 sequence (DNA): TGTGCCAGCTCACCACCGTCATCAGGGACCCAGTACTTC. Protein product: CASSPPSSGTQYF.

This clone was observed once. J is TRBJ1-4 and V is TRBV28; 11 bases agree with TRBD1. J lost 5 bases, V lost 2 bases, and 4 bases had no gene match. CDR1 is MDHEN, CDR2 SYDVKM, per germline. The CDR3 is 16 residues long. The CDR3 region is CASSLGGQGANEKLFF. CDR3 DNA: TGTGCCAGCAGTTTAGGTGGACAGGGGGCGAATGAAAAACTGTTTTTT.

Details on this clone: The same CDR3 can be traced to other DNA sequences in this sample. This chain connects TRBV4-3 to TRBJ2-7; 9 bases fit TRBD1. CDR3 length equals 14 residues. Germline V lookup: CDR1 LGHNA, CDR2 YSLEER. The junction had 12 bases not matched to a gene; V was cut back by 9 bases and J by 6 bases. CDR3 protein: CASSGGQGIGEQYF. The CDR3 nucleotides are TGCGCCAGTTCGGGGGGACAGGGAATAGGCGAGCAGTACTTC.

This chain links TRBV9 with TRBJ1-3; no firm D call. Trimming shortened V by 0 bases and J by 3 bases, and 10 bases separated the two germline ends. Germline V gives CDR1 SGDLS, CDR2 YYNGEE. The CDR3 runs 15 residues. CDR3 sequence: CASSVDVGGGNTIYF. The DNA of the CDR3 is TGTGCCAGCAGCGTAGATGTTGGAGGTGGAAACACCATATATTTT.

The gene calls are TRBV6-6 and TRBJ2-3; perhaps TRBD2 as D (5 bases). V lost 7 bases and J 5 bases, leaving 10 bases between the germline ends. In germline, CDR1 is MNHNY, CDR2 SVGAGI (reference sequence). The CDR3 is 12 residues long. CDR3 protein: CASNRGKDTQYF. The CDR3, as DNA: TGTGCCAGCAACAGAGGGAAAGATACGCAGTATTTT.

This chain joins TRBV4-1 and TRBJ1-1; the match to TRBD1 covers 12 bases. This CDR3 is 19 amino acids long. CDR1 is MGHRA and CDR2 is YSYEKL in the germline V gene. J gave up 0 bases and V 1 base, and 9 bases lay outside the gene matches. The CDR3 loop reads CASSQAPGQGAHMNTEAFF. DNA for the CDR3: TGCGCCAGCAGCCAAGCCCCGGGACAGGGGGCCCACATGAACACTGAAGCTTTCTTT.

The chain couples TRBV27 to TRBJ2-5, with 8 bases fitting TRBD2. Germline-derived CDR1 and CDR2 are MNHEY and SMNVEV (reference sequence). V shed 5 bases and J 5 bases; nucleotides not matched to a gene: 13. This CDR3 has 16 residues. The CDR3 here is CASSPQVGGARETQYF. CDR3 sequence (DNA): TGTGCCAGCAGTCCCCAGGTCGGGGGGGCGCGGGAGACCCAGTACTTC.

The genes are TRBV6-1 and TRBJ1-5; D call uncertain. This CDR3 is built from 16 residues. V lost 0 bases, J lost 0 bases, and 9 bases lay in between. CDR1 is MNHNS and CDR2 is SASEGT in the germline V gene. The CDR3 DNA reads as TGTGCCAGCAGTGAAGCGGCGCGGAATAGCAATCAGCCCCAGCATTTT. This sequence encodes CASSEAARNSNQPQHF.

The chain joins TRBV2 to TRBJ2-5; a weak D match, TRBD2 (5 bases). Germline lookup yields CDR1 SNHLY and CDR2 FYNNEI. The CDR3 is made up of 13 amino acids. The V and J ends lost 7 bases and 7 bases respectively, with 16 bases between them. As DNA, the CDR3 is TGTGCCAGCAAGGAGGTCATCCGGGGGACCCAGTACTTC. This codes for CASKEVIRGTQYF.

The chain couples TRBV30 to TRBJ1-1; a weak D match, TRBD1 (6 bases). V lost 2 bases, J lost 1 base, and 26 bases lay in between. Germline CDR1 and CDR2: GTSNPN and SVGIG (reference sequence). The CDR3 covers 19 residues. The CDR3 region is CAWSPNPRDTTSGNTEAFF. As DNA, the CDR3 is TGTGCCTGGAGTCCTAACCCCAGGGACACAACATCGGGGAACACTGAAGCTTTCTTT.

The V gene is TRBV11-3, the J gene TRBJ2-1, with 10 bases identical to TRBD1. The CDR3 sequence is 15 residues long. The junction had 10 bases not matched to a gene; V was cut back by 5 bases and J by 9 bases. Germline CDR1 is SGHNT and CDR2 is YENEEA. CDR3 protein: CASSKGTGAPCEQFF. The CDR3 region has the DNA TGTGCCAGCAGCAAGGGGACAGGGGCCCCCTGTGAGCAGTTCTTC.

The rearrangement links TRBV10-3 to TRBJ2-3, with 10 bases matching TRBD2. Germline V gene sequence: CDR1 ENHRY, CDR2 SYGVKD. J gave up 2 bases and V 2 bases, and 1 base lay outside the gene matches. The CDR3 contains 15 residues. The CDR3 loop reads CAISEGLADTDTQYF. The CDR3 region has the DNA TGTGCCATCAGTGAGGGACTAGCGGACACAGATACGCAGTATTTT.

This chain uses TRBV7-2 with TRBJ2-4; 7 bases fit TRBD1. This CDR3 contains 13 residues. V lost 5 bases, J lost 7 bases, and 5 bases stayed unmatched. In germline, CDR1 is SGHTA, CDR2 FQGNSA. CDR3 protein: CASSHRGENIQYF. The CDR3 DNA is TGTGCCAGCAGCCACAGGGGTGAGAACATTCAGTACTTC. Drawing the rest from reference TRBV7-2 and TRBJ2-4, the complete variable domain is GAGVSQSPSNKVTEKGKDVELRCDPISGHTALYWYRQSLGQGLEFLIYFQGNSAPDKSGLPSDRFSAERTGGSVSTLTIQRTQQEDSAVYLCASSHRGENIQYFGAGTRLSVL.

The V gene is TRBV5-1, the J gene TRBJ1-1; 7 positions agree with TRBD1. The CDR3 consists of 13 residues. Germline CDR1 is SGHRS and CDR2 is YFSETQ. Unmatched junction bases numbered 9, after V lost 9 bases and J lost 4 bases. The CDR3 region is CATRGGLGTEAFF. CDR3 bases: TGCGCCACCAGGGGGGGATTAGGCACTGAAGCTTTCTTT.

This chain connects TRBV7-2 to TRBJ1-3; D perhaps matches TRBD1 (5 bases). Germline CDR1 reads SGHTA; CDR2 reads FQGNSA. The CDR3 consists of 14 residues. Between the trimmed V and J ends, which lost 6 bases and 4 bases, there was a span of 13 bases. This CDR3 is CASSSQGFGNTIYF. The CDR3 region has the DNA TGTGCCAGCAGTTCTCAGGGATTCGGAAACACCATATATTTT.

This clone was found a few times. The chain employs TRBV7-2 and TRBJ1-1; 8 bases map to TRBD1. This CDR3 region has 14 residues. The V gene's germline CDR1 is SGHTA and CDR2 FQGNSA. With 5 bases clipped from V and 1 base from J, the junction kept 3 bases outside the gene matches. CDR3 in amino acids: CASSPQGANTEAFF. The CDR3, as DNA: TGTGCCAGCAGCCCGCAGGGGGCGAACACTGAAGCTTTCTTT.

This sequence joins TRBV27 and TRBJ2-6; tentatively, D is TRBD1 (6 bases). Between the trimmed V and J ends, which lost 3 bases and 2 bases, there was a span of 8 bases. This CDR3 has 15 amino acids. CDR1 and CDR2 from the germline V gene are MNHEY and SMNVEV (reference sequence). The CDR3 spells CASSLRQAGANVLTF. The CDR3 region has the DNA TGTGCCAGCAGTTTGAGACAGGCTGGGGCCAACGTCCTGACTTTC.

This rearrangement joins TRBV7-9 to TRBJ1-2; 8 bases map to TRBD1. The J segment lost 4 bases and the V segment lost 4 bases, leaving 2 bases of the junction unmatched. The CDR3 sequence is 13 residues long. Germline CDR1 is SEHNR and CDR2 is FQNEAQ (reference sequence). The CDR3 region has the DNA TGTGCCAGCAGCTCTGGACAGGGCTATGGCTACACCTTC. This encodes CASSSGQGYGYTF.